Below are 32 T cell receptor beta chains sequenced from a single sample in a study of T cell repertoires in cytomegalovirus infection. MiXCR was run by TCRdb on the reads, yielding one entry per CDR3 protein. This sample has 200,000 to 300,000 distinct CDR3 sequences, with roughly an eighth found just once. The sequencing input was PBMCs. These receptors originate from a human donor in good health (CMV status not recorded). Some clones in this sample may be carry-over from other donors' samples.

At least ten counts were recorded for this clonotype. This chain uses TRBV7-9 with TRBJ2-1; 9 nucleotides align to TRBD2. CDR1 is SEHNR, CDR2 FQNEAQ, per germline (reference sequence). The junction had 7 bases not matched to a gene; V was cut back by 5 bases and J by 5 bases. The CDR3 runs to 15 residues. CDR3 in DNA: TGTGCCAGCAGCCGATCTAGCGGGGATAACAATGAGCAGTTCTTC. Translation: CASSRSSGDNNEQFF.

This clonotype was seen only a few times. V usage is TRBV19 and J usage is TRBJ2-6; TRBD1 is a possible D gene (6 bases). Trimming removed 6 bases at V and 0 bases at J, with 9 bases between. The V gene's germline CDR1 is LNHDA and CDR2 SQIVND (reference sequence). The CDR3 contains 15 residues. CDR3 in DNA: TGTGCCAGTAGGGGACATCACTCTGGGGCCAACGTCCTGACTTTC. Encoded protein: CASRGHHSGANVLTF.

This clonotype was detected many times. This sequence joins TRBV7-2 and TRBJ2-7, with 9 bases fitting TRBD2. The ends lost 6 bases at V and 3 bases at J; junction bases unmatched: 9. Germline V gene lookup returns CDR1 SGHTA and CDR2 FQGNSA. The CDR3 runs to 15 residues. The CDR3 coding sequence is TGTGCCAGCAGAGTTTGGGTTAGCGGGGGCTACGAGCAGTACTTC. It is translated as CASRVWVSGGYEQYF.

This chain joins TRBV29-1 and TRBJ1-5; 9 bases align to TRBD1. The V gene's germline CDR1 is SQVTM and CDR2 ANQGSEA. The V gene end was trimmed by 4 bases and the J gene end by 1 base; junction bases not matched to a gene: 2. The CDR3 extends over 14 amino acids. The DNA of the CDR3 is TGCAGCGTTGGTGGACAGGGGAGCAATCAGCCCCAGCATTTT. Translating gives CSVGGQGSNQPQHF.

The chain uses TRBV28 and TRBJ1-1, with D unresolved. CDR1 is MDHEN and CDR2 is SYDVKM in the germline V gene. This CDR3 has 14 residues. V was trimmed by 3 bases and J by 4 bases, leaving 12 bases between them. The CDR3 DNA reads TGTGCCAGCAGTTTGGTCCGGGTCCCCACTGAAGCTTTCTTT. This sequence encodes CASSLVRVPTEAFF.

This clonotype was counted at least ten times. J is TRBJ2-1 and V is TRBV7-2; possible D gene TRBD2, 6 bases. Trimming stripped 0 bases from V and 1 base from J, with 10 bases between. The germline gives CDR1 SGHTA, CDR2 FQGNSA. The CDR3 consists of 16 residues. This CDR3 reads CASSLAPGVSYNEQFF. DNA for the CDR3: TGTGCCAGCAGCTTAGCCCCGGGAGTGTCCTACAATGAGCAGTTCTTC.

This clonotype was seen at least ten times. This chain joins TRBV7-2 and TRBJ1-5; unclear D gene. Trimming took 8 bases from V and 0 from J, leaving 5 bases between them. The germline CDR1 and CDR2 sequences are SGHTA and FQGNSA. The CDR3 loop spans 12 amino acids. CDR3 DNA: TGTGCCAGCGGAAATAGCAATCAGCCCCAGCATTTT. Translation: CASGNSNQPQHF.

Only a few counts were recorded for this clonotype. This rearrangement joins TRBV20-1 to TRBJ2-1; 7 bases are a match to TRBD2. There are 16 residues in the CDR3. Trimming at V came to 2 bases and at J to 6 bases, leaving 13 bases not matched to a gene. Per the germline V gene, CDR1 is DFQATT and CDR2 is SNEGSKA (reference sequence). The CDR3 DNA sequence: TGCAGTGCTAGATCCCTCTGGGGGGAGGGCCCCAATGAGCAGTTCTTC. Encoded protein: CSARSLWGEGPNEQFF.

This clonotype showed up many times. CDR3 bases: TGTGCCAGCACTCCCCCGGGACAGCCCAACACAGATACGCAGTATTTT. Translating gives CASTPPGQPNTDTQYF. This chain uses TRBV27 with TRBJ2-3; 7 positions agree with TRBD1. The CDR3 spans 16 residues. Germline CDR1 MNHEY, CDR2 SMNVEV (reference sequence). The trim removed 7 bases at V and 2 bases at J, leaving 12 bases unmatched.

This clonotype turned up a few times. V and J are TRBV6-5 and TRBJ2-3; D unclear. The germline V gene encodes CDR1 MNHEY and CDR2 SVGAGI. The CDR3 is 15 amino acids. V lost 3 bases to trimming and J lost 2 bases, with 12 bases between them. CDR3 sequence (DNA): TGTGCCAGCAGTTATATCGGAGCTACCACAGATACGCAGTATTTT. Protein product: CASSYIGATTDTQYF.

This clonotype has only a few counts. CDR3 protein: CSCTSGRAGGYIQYF. CDR3 coding DNA: TGCAGTTGTACTAGCGGGAGGGCCGGGGGGTACATTCAGTACTTC. The chain couples TRBV20-1 to TRBJ2-4; 13 bases match TRBD2. The length of the CDR3 is 15 residues. CDR1 is DFQATT and CDR2 is SNEGSKA in the germline V gene (reference sequence). The V gene end was trimmed by 8 bases and the J gene end by 8 bases; junction bases not matched to a gene: 12.

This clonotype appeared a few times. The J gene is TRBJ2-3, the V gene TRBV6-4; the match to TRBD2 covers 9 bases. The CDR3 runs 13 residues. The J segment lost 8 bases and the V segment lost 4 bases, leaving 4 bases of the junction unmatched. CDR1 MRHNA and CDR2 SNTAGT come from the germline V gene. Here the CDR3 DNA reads TGTGCCAGCAGTGGTCTAGCGGGGAGTACGCAGTATTTT. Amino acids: CASSGLAGSTQYF.

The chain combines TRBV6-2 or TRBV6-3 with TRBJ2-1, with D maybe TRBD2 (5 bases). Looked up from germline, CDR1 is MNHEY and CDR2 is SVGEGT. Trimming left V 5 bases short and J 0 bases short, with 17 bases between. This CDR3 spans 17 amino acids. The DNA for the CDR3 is TGTGCCAGCAGTCCCCACGGGCGGGTTAGCTCCTACAATGAGCAGTTCTTC. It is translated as CASSPHGRVSSYNEQFF.

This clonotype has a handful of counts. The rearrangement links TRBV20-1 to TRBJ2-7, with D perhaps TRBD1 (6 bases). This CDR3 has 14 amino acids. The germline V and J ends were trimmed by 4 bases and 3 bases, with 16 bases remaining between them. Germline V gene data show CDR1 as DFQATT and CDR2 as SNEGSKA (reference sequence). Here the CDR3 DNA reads TGCAGTGCTATGCTCAGGGACATAGGCTACGAGCAGTACTTC. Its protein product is CSAMLRDIGYEQYF.

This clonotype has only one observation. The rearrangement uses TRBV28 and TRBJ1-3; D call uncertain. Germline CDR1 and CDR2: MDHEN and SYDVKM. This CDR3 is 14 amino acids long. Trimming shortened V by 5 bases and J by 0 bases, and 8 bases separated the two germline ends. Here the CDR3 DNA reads TGTGCCAGCAGTAAGGGTACCTCTGGAAACACCATATATTTT. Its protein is CASSKGTSGNTIYF.

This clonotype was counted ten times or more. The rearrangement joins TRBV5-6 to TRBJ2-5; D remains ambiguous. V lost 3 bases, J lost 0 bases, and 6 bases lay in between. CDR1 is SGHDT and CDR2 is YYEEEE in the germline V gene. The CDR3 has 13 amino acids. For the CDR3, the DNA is TGTGCCAGCAGCTCTCAGGACCAAGAGACCCAGTACTTC. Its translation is CASSSQDQETQYF.

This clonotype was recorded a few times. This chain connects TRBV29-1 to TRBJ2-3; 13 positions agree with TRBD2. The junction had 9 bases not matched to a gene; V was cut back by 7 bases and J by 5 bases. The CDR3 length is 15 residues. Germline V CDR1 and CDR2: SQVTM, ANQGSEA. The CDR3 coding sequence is TGCAGCGCCGCCCCCGGGACTAGCGGGGTAGATACGCAGTATTTT. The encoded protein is CSAAPGTSGVDTQYF.

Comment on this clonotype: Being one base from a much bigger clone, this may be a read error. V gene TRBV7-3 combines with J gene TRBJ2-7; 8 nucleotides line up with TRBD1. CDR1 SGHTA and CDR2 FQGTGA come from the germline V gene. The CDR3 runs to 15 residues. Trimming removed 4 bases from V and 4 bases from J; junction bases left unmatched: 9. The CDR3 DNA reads TGTGCCAGCAGCTCATATTCAGGGGGCAATTACGAGCAGTACTTC. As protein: CASSSYSGGNYEQYF.

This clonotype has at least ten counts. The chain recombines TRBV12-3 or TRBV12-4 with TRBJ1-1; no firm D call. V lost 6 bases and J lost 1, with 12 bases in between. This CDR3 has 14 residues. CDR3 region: CASSPRTGNTEAFF. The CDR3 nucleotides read TGTGCCAGCAGCCCGAGAACGGGGAACACTGAAGCTTTCTTT.

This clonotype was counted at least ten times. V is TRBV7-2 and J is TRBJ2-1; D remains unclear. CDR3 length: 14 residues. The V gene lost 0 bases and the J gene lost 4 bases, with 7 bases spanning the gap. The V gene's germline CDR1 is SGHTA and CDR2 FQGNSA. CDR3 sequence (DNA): TGTGCCAGCAGCTTAGCGAGTTATTACAATGAGCAGTTCTTC. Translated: CASSLASYYNEQFF.

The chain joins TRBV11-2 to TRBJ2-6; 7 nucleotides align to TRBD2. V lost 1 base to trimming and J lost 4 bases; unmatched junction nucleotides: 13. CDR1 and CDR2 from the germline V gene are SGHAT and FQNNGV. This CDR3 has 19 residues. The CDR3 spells CASSLGGLGRGLGANVLTF. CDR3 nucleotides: TGTGCCAGCAGCTTAGGGGGGTTGGGGAGGGGACTCGGGGCCAACGTCCTGACTTTC.

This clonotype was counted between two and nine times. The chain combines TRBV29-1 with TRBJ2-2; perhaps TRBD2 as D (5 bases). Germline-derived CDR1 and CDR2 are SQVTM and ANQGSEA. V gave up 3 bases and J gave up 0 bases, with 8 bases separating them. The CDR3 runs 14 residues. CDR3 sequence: CSVDSGSNTGELFF. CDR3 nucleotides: TGCAGCGTTGACAGCGGATCGAACACCGGGGAGCTGTTTTTT.

The DNA for the CDR3 is TGTGCCACCAGCAGAGTAACAGGGGAAGGCAATCAGCCCCAGCATTTT. This translates into CATSRVTGEGNQPQHF. V usage is TRBV15 and J usage is TRBJ1-5; 7 bases fit TRBD1. This CDR3 has 16 amino acids. Germline CDR1 is LNHNV and CDR2 is YYDKDF (reference sequence). Losses at the gene ends were 1 base for V and 2 bases for J; bases not matched to a gene: 5.

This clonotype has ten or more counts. CDR3 bases: TGTGCCAGCAGCTTACAACAGGGGAGGGATGGCTACACCTTC. Translating gives CASSLQQGRDGYTF. The V call is TRBV11-2, the J call TRBJ1-2, with 7 bases that match TRBD1. Germline CDR1 is SGHAT and CDR2 is FQNNGV. The CDR3 spans 14 residues. V was pared by 2 bases and J by 6 bases, with 6 bases of the junction left unmatched. Using reference TRBV11-2 and TRBJ1-2 for the parts outside the CDR3, the full variable domain is EAGVAQSPRYKIIEKRQSVAFWCNPISGHATLYWYQQILGQGPKLLIQFQNNGVVDDSQLPKDRFSAERLKGVDSTLKIQPAKLEDSAVYLCASSLQQGRDGYTFGSGTRLTVV.

The CDR3 sequence: CSARDTAGRGYNEQFF. In DNA, the CDR3 is TGCAGTGCTAGAGATACGGCGGGAAGGGGCTACAATGAGCAGTTCTTC. The chain uses TRBV20-1 and TRBJ2-1; D perhaps matches TRBD2 (6 bases). Germline V lookup: CDR1 DFQATT, CDR2 SNEGSKA (reference sequence). CDR3 length equals 16 residues. V lost 0 bases and J 3 bases, leaving 15 bases between the germline ends.

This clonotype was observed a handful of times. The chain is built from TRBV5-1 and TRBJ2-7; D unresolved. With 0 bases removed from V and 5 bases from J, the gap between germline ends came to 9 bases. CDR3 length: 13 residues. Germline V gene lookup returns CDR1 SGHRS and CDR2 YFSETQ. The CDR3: CASSLVLVDEQYF. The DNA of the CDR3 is TGCGCCAGCAGCTTGGTGCTGGTGGACGAGCAGTACTTC.

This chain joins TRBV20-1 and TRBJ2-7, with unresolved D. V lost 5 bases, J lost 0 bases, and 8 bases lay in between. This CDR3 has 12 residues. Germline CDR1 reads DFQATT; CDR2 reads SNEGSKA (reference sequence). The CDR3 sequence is CSAAESSYEQYF. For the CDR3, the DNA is TGCAGTGCTGCAGAGAGCTCCTACGAGCAGTACTTC.

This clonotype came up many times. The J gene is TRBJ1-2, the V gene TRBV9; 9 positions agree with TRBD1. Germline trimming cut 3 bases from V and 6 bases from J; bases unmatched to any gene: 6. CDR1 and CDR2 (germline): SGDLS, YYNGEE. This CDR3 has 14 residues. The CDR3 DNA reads TGTGCCAGCAGCGAGTCCGGGACAGGGCATGGCTACACCTTC. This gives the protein CASSESGTGHGYTF.

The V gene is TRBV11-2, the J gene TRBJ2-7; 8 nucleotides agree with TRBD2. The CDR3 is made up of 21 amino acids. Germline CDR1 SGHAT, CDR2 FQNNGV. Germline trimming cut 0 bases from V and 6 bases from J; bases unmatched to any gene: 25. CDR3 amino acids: CASSLESPLSGSKNPTGEQYF. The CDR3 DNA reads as TGTGCCAGCAGCTTAGAATCTCCCCTCAGCGGGAGCAAGAACCCTACTGGCGAGCAGTACTTC. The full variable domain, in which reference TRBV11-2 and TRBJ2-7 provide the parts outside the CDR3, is EAGVAQSPRYKIIEKRQSVAFWCNPISGHATLYWYQQILGQGPKLLIQFQNNGVVDDSQLPKDRFSAERLKGVDSTLKIQPAKLEDSAVYLCASSLESPLSGSKNPTGEQYFGPGTRLTVT.

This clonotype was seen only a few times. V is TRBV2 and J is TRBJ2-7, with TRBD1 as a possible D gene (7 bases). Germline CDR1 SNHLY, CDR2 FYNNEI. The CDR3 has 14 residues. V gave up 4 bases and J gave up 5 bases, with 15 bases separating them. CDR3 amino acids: CASSGDVRGDEQYF. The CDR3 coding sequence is TGTGCCAGCAGTGGAGACGTCAGGGGGGACGAGCAGTACTTC. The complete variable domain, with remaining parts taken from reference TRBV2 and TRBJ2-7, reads EPEVTQTPSHQVTQMGQEVILRCVPISNHLYFYWYRQILGQKVEFLVSFYNNEISEKSEIFDDQFSVERPDGSNFTLKIRSTKLEDSAMYFCASSGDVRGDEQYFGPGTRLTVT.

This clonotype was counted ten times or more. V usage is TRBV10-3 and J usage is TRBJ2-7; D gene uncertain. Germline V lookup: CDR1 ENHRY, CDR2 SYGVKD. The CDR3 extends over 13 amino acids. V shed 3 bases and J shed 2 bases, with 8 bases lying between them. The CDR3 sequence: CAISDQLTYEQYF. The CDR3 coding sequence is TGTGCCATCAGTGACCAACTAACCTACGAGCAGTACTTC.

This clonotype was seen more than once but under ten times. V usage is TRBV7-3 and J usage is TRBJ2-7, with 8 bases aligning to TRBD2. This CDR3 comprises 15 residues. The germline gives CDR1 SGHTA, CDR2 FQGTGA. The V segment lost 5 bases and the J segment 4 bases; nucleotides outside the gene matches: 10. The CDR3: CASSPGRGNSYEQYF. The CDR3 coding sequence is TGTGCCAGCAGCCCCGGGAGGGGGAATAGTTACGAGCAGTACTTC.